This TCR beta chain was captured in a study of blood T cell repertoires in COVID-19. About the research overall: Sources were T cells, B-cell-depleted T cells, or PBMCs; the material itself was cDNA or gDNA.

Clinical history as reported by participants underpinned cohort assignment. Clones were read by immunoSEQ multiplex PCR, and TCRdb kept only the in-frame ones, dropping some. Among about 120,000 clones listed, 65% to 85% were seen once. The receptor was isolated from a woman aged 25 to 39 who had recovered from COVID-19. Sequenced material: PBMCs or T cells enriched from blood (not recorded which).

The CDR3: CAISGSNYGYTF. CDR3 nucleotides: TGTGCCATCAGTGGCAGTAACTATGGCTACACCTTC. This sequence joins TRBV10-3 and TRBJ1-2; D ambiguous. The CDR3 length is 12 residues. Between the trimmed V and J ends, which lost 4 bases and 1 base, there was a span of 4 bases. CDR1 is ENHRY and CDR2 is SYGVKD in the germline V gene.